This TCR beta chain was found in a study of read filtering for tumor transcriptome and immune sequencing. The study, taken as a whole, reports: Dropping single-read clonotypes raised IR-seq and RNA-seq shared-clonotype correlation. The sorted CD138-negative fraction was a mixed bone marrow immune population, not purified T cells. Single-read clonotypes: roughly 80% of IR-seq clonotypes (around 3.4% of reads), about 75% of RNA-seq clonotypes (nearly 45% of reads).

This library used roughly 370 ng RNA and molecular barcoded adaptors spanning alpha/delta and beta/gamma chains. TCRdb passed the reads through MiXCR, listing each CDR3 protein once. Among 37,000 or so distinct CDR3 sequences listed, about an eighth were seen once. The CDR3 length is 14 residues. V was cut by 6 bases and J by 5 bases, with 16 bases left in between. Germline CDR1 MNHEY, CDR2 SVGEGT. To note about this clonotype: Its matching antigen is unknown.

The chain couples TRBV6-2 or TRBV6-3 to TRBJ2-5; D is perhaps TRBD1 (6 bases). The material sequenced was a population of CD138-negative cells sorted from bone marrow. The receptor was derived from a donor over 35 with multiple myeloma. This chain's CDR3 is CASSRQASMETQYF. In DNA, the CDR3 is TGTGCCAGCAGCCGACAGGCGAGTATGGAGACCCAGTACTTC.